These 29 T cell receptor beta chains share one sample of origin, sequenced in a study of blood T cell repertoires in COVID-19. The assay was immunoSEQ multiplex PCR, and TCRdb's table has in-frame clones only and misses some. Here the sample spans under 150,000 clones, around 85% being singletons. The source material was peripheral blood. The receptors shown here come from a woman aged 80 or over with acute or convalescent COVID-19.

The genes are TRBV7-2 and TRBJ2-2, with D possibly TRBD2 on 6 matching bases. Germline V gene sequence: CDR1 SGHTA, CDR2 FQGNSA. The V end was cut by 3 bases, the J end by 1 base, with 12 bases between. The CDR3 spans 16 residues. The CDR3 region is CASSLEVAVNTGELFF. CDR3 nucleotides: TGTGCCAGCAGCTTGGAGGTAGCGGTGAACACCGGGGAGCTGTTTTTT.

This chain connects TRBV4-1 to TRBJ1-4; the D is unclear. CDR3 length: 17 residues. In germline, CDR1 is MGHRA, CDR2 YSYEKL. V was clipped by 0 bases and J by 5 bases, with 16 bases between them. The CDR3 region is CASSQDGGLLGNEKLFF. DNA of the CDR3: TGCGCCAGCAGCCAAGATGGAGGACTTCTAGGGAATGAAAAACTGTTTTTT.

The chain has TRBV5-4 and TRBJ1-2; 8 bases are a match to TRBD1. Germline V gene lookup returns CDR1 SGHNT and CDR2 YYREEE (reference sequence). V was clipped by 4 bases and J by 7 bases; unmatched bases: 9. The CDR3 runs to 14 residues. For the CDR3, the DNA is TGTGCCAGCAGCCCACCGACAGGGGCAGTTGGCTACACCTTC. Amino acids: CASSPPTGAVGYTF.

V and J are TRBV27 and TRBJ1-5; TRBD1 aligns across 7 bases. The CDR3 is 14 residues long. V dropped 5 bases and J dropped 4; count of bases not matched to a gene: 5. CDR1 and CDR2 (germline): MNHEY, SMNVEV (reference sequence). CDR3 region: CASSPWDSNQPQHF. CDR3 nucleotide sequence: TGTGCCAGCAGTCCCTGGGACAGTAATCAGCCCCAGCATTTT.

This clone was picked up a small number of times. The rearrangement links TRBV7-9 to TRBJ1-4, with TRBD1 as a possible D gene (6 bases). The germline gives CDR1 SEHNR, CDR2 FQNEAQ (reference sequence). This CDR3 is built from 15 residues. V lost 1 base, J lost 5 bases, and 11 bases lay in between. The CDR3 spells CASSLDRVGNEKLFF. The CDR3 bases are TGTGCCAGCAGCTTAGACAGGGTGGGCAATGAAAAACTGTTTTTT.

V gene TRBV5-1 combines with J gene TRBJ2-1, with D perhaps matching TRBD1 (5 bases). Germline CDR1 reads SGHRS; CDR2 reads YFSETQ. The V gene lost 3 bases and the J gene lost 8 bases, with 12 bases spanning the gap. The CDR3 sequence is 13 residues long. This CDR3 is CASSSDRGYEQFF. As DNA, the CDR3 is TGCGCCAGCAGCTCTGATAGGGGCTATGAGCAGTTCTTC.

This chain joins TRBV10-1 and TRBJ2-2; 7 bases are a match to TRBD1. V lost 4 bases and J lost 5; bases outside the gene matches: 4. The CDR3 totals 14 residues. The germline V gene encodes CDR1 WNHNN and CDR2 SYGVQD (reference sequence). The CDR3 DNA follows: TGCGCCAGCAGTGTCGGCAGGGGGACCGGGGAGCTGTTTTTT. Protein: CASSVGRGTGELFF.

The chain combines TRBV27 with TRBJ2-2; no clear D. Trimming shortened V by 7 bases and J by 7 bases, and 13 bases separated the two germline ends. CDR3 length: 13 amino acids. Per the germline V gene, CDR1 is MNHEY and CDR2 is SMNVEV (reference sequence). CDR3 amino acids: CASTSLRSGELFF. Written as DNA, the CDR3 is TGTGCCAGCACCTCACTCCGGAGCGGGGAGCTGTTTTTT.

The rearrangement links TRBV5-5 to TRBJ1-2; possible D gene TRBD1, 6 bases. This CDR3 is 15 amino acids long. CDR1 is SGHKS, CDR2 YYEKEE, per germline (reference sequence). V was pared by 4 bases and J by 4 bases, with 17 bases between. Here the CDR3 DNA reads TGTGCCAGCAGCACTCGGGGGGCGCAGATCTATGGCTACACCTTC. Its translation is CASSTRGAQIYGYTF. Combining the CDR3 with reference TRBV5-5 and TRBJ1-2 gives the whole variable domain DAGVTQSPTHLIKTRGQQVTLRCSPISGHKSVSWYQQVLGQGPQFIFQYYEKEERGRGNFPDRFSARQFPNYSSELNVNALLLGDSALYLCASSTRGAQIYGYTFGSGTRLTVV.

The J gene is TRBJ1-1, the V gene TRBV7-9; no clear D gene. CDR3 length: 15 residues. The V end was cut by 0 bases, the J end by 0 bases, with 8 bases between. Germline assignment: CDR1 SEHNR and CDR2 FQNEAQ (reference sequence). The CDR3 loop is CASSLAEGLNTEAFF. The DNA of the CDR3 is TGTGCCAGCAGCTTAGCGGAGGGCTTGAACACTGAAGCTTTCTTT.

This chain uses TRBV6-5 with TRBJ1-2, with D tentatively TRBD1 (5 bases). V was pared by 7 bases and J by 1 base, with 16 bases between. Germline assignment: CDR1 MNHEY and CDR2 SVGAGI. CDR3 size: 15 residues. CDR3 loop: CASTYDGGFNYGYTF. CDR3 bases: TGTGCCAGCACCTACGACGGGGGGTTTAACTATGGCTACACCTTC.

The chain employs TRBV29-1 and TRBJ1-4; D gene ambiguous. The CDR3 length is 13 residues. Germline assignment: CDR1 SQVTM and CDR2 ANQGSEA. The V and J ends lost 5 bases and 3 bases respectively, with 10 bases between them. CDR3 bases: TGCAGCGTTAGGCACAGCTCTAATGAAAAACTGTTTTTT. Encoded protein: CSVRHSSNEKLFF. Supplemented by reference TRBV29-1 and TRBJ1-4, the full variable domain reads SAVISQKPSRDICQRGTSLTIQCQVDSQVTMMFWYRQQPGQSLTLIATANQGSEATYESGFVIDKFPISRPNLTFSTLTVSNMSPEDSSIYLCSVRHSSNEKLFFGSGTQLSVL.

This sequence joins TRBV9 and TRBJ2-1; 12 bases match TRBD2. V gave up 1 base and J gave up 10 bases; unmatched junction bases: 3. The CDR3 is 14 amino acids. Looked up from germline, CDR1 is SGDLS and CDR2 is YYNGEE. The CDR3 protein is CASSVSSGGDEQFF. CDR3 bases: TGTGCCAGCAGCGTATCTAGCGGGGGGGACGAGCAGTTCTTC. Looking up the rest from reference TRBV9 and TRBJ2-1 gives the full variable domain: DSGVTQTPKHLITATGQRVTLRCSPRSGDLSVYWYQQSLDQGLQFLIQYYNGEERAKGNILERFSAQQFPDLHSELNLSSLELGDSALYFCASSVSSGGDEQFFGPGTRLTVL.

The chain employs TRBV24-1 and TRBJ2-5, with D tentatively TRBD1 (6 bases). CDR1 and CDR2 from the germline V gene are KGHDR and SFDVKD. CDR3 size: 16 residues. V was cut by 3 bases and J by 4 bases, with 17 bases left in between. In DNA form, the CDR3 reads TGTGCCACCAGTGATCCTAAGACAGGCAGAGGAGAGACCCAGTACTTC. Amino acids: CATSDPKTGRGETQYF.

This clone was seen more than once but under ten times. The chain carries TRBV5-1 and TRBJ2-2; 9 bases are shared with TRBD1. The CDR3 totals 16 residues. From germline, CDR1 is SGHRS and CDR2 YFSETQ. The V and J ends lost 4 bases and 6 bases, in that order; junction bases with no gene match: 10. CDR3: CASSPAGTGSAGELFF. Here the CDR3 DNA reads TGCGCCAGCAGCCCCGCGGGGACAGGGTCCGCCGGGGAGCTGTTTTTT.

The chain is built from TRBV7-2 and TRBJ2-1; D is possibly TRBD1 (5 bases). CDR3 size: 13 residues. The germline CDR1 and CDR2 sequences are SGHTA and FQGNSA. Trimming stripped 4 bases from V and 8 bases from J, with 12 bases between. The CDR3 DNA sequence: TGTGCCAGCAGCTCTCAAGGGGCCTATGAGCAGTTCTTC. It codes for CASSSQGAYEQFF.

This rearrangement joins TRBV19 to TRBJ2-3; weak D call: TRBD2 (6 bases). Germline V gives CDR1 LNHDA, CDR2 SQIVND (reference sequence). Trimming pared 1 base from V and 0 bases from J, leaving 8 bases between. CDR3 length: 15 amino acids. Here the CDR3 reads CASSIGGLSTDTQYF. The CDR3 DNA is TGTGCCAGTAGTATAGGCGGACTAAGCACAGATACGCAGTATTTT.

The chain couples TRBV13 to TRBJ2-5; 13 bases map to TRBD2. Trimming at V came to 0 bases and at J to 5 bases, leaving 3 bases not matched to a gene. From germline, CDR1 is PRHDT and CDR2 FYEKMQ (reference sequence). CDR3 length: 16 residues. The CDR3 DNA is TGTGCCAGCAGCTTAGGACTAGCGGGGGGGCACGAGACCCAGTACTTC. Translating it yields CASSLGLAGGHETQYF.

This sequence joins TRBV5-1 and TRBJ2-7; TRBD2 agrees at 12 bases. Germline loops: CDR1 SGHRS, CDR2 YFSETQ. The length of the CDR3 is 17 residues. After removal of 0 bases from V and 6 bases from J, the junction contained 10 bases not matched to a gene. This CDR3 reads CASSLGGLAGSRGEQYF. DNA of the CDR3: TGCGCCAGCAGCTTGGGTGGACTAGCGGGGTCGAGGGGCGAGCAGTACTTC.

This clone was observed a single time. The CDR3 protein is CASSLGRVGNEQFF. CDR3 DNA: TGCGCCAGCAGCTTGGGCAGGGTTGGCAATGAGCAGTTCTTC. The chain joins TRBV5-1 to TRBJ2-1, with TRBD1 as a possible D gene (5 bases). The V gene lost 0 bases and the J gene lost 6 bases, with 10 bases spanning the gap. Per germline, CDR1 SGHRS and CDR2 YFSETQ. The CDR3 loop spans 14 amino acids. The variable domain in full, completed from reference TRBV5-1 and TRBJ2-1, reads KAGVTQTPRYLIKTRGQQVTLSCSPISGHRSVSWYQQTPGQGLQFLFEYFSETQRNKGNFPGRFSGRQFSNSRSEMNVSTLELGDSALYLCASSLGRVGNEQFFGPGTRLTVL.

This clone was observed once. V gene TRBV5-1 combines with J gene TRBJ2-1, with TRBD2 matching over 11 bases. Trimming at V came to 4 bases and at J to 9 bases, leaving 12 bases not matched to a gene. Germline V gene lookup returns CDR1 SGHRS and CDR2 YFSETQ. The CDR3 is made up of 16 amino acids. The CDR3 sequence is CASSTGLAGGRGEQFF. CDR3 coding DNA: TGCGCCAGCAGCACTGGACTAGCGGGTGGCCGGGGTGAGCAGTTCTTC.

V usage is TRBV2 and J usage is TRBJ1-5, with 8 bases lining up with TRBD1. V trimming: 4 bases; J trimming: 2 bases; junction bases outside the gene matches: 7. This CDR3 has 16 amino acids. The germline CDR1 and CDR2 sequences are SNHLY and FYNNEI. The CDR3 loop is CASSGPGGAGNQPQHF. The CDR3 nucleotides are TGTGCCAGCAGTGGCCCAGGGGGCGCAGGCAATCAGCCCCAGCATTTT.

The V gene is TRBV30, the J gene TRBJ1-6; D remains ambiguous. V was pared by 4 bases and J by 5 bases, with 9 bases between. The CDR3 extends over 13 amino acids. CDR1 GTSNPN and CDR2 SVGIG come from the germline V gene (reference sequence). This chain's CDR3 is CAWTSIDNSPLHF. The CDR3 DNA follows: TGTGCCTGGACTTCTATTGATAATTCACCCCTCCACTTT.

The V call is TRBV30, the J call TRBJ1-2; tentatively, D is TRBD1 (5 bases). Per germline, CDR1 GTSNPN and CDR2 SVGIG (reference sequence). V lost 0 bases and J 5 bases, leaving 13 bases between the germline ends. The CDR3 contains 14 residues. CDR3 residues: CAWSVSFDSYGYTF. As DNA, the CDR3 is TGTGCCTGGAGTGTCAGTTTTGACAGTTATGGCTACACCTTC.

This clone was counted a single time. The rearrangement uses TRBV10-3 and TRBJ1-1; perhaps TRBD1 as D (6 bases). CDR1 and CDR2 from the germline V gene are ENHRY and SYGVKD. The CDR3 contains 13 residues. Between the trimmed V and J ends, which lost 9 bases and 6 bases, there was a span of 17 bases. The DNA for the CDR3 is TGTGCCATAAGAGGGGACACCTCCTCTGAAGCTTTCTTT. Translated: CAIRGDTSSEAFF.

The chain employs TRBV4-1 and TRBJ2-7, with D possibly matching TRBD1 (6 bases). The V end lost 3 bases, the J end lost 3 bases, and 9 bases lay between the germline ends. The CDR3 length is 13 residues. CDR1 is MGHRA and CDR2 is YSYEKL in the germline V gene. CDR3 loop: CASSQGAGYEQYF. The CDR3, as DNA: TGCGCCAGCAGCCAGGGGGCTGGCTACGAGCAGTACTTC.

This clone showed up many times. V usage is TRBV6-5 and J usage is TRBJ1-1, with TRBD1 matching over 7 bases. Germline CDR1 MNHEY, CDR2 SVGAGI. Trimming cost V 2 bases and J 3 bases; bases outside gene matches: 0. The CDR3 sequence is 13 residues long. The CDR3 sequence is CASSYDRDTEAFF. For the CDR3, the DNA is TGTGCCAGCAGTTACGACAGGGACACTGAAGCTTTCTTT.

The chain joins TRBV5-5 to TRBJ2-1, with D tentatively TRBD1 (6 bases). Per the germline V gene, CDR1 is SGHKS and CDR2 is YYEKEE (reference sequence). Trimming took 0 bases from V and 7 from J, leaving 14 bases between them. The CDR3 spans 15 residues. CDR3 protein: CASSLVGQGRNEQFF. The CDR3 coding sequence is TGTGCCAGCAGCTTGGTTGGGCAGGGGCGGAATGAGCAGTTCTTC.

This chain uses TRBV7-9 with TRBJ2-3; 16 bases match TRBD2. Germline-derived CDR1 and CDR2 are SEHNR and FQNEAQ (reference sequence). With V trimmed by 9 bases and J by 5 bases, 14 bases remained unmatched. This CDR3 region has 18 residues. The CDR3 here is CASTGTSGRALAQDTQYF. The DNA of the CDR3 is TGTGCCAGTACGGGGACTAGCGGGAGGGCCTTGGCGCAAGATACGCAGTATTTT.